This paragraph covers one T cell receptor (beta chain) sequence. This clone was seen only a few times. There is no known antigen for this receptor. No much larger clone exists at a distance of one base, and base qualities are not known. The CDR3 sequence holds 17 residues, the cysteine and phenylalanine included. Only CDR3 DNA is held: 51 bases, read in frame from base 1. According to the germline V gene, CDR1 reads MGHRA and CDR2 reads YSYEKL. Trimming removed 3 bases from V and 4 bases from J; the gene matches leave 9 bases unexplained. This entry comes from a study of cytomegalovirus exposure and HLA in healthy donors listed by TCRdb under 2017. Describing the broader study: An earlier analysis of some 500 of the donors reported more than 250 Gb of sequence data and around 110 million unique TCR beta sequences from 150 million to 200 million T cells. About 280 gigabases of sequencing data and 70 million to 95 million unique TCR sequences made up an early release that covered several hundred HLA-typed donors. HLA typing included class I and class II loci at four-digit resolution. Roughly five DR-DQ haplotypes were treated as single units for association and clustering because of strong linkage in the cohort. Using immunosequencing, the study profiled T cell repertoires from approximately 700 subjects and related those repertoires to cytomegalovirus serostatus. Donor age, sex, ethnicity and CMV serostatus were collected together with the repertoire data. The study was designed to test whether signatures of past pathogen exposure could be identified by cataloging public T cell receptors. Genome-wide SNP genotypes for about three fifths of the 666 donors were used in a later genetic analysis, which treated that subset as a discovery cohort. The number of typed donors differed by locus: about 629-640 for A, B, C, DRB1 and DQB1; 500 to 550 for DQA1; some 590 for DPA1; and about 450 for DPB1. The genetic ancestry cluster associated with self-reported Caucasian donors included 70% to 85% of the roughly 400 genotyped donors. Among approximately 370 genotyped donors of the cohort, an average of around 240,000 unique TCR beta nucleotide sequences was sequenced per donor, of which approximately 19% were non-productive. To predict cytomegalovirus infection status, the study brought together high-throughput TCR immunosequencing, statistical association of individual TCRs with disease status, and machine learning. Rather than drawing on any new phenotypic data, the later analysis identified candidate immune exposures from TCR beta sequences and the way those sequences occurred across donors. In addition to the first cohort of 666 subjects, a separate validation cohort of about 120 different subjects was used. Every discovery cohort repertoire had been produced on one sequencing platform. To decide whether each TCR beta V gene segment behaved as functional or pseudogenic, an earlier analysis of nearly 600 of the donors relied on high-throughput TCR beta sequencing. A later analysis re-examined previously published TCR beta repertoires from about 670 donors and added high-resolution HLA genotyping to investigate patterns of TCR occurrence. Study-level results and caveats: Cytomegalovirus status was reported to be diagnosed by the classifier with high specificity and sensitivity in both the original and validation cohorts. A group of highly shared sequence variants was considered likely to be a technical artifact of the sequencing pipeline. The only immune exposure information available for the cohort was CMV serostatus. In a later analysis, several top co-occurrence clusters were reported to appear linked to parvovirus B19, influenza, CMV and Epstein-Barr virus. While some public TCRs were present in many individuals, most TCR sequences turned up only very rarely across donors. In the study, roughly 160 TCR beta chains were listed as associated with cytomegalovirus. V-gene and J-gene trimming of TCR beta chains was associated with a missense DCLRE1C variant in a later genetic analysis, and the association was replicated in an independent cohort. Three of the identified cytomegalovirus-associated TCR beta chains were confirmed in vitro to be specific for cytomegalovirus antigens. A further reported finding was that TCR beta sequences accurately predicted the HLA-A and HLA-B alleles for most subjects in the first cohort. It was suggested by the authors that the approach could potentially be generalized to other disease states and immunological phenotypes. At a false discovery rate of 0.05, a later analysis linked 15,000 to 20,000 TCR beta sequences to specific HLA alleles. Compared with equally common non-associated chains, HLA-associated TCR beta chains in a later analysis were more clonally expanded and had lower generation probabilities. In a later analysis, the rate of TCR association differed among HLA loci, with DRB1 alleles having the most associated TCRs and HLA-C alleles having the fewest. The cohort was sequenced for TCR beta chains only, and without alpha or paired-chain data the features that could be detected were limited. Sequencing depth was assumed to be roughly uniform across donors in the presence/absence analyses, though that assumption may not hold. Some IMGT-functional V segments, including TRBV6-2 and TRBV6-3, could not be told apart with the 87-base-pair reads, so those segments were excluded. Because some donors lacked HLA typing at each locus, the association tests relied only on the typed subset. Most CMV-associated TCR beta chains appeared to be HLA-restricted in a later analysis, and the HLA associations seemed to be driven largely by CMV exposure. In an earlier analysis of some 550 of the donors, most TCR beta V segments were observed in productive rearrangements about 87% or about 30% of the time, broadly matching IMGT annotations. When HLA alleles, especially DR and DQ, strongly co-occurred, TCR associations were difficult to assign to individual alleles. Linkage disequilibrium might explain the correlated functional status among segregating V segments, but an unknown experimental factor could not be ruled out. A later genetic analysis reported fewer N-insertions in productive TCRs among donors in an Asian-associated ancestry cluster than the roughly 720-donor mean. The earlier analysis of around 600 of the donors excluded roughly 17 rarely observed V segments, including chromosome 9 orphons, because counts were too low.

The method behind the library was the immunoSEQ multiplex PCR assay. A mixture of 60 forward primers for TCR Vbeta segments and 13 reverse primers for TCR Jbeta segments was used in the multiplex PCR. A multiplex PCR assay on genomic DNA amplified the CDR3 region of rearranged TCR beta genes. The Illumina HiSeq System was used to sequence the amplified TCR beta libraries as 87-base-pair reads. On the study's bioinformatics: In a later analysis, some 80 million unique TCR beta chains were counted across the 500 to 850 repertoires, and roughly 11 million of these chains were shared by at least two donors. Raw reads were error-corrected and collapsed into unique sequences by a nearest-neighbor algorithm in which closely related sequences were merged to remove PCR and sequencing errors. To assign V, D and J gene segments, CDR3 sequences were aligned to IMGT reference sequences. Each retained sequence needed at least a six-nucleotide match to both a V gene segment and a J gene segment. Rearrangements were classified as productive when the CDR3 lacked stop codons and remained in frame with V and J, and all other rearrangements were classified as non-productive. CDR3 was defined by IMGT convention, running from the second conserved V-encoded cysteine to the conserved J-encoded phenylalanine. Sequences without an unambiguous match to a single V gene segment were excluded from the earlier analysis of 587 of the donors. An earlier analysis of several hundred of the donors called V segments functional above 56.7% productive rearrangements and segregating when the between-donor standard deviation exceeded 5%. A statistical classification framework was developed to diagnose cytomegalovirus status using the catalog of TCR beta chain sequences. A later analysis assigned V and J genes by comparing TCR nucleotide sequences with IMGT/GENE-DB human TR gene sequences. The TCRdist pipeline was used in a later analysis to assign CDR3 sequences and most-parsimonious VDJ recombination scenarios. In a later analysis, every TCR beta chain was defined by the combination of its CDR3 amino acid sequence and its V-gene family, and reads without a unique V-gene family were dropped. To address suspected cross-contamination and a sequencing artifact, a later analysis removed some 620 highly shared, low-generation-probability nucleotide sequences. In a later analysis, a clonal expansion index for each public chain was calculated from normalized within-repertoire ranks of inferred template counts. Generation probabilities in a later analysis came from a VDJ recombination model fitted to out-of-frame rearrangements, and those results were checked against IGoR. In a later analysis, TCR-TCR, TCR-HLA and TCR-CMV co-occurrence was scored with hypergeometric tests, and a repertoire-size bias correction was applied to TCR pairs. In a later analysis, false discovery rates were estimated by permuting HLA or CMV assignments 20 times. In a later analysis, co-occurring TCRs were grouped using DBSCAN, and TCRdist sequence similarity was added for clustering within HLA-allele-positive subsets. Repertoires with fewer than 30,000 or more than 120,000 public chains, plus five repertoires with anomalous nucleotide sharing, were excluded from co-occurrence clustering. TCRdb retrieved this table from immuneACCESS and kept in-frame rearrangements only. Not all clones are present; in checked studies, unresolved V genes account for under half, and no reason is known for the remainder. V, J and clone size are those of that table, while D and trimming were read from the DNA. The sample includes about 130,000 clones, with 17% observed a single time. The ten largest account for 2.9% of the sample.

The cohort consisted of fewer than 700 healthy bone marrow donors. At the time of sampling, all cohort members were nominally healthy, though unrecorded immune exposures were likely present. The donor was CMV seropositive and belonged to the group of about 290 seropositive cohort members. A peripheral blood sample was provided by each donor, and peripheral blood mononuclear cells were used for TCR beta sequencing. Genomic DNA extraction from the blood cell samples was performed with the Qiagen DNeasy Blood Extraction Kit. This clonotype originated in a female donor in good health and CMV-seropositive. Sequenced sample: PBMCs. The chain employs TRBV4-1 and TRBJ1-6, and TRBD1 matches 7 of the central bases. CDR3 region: CASSHHQGDGYNSPLHF. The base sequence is TGCGCCAGCAGCCACCATCAGGGGGATGGATATAATTCACCCCTCCACTTT.